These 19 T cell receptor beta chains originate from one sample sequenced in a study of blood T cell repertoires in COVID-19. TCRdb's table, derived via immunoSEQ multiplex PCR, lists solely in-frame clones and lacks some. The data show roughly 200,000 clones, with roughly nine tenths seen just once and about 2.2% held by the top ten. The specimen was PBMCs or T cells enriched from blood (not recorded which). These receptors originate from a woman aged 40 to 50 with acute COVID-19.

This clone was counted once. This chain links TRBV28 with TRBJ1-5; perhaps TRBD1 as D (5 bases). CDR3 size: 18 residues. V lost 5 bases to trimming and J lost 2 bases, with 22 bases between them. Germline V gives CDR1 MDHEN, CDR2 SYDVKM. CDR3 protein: CASSPSYLTGFGNQPQHF. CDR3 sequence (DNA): TGTGCCAGCAGTCCCTCGTACCTCACAGGTTTTGGCAATCAGCCCCAGCATTTT. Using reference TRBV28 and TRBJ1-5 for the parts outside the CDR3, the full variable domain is DVKVTQSSRYLVKRTGEKVFLECVQDMDHENMFWYRQDPGLGLRLIYFSYDVKMKEKGDIPEGYSVSREKKERFSLILESASTNQTSMYLCASSPSYLTGFGNQPQHFGDGTRLSIL.

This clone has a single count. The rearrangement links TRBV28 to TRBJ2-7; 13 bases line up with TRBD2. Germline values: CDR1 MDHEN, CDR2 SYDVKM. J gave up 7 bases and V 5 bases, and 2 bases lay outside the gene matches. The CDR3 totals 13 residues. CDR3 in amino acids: CASSGLAGEEQYF. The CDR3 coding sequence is TGTGCCAGCAGTGGACTAGCGGGGGAAGAGCAGTACTTC.

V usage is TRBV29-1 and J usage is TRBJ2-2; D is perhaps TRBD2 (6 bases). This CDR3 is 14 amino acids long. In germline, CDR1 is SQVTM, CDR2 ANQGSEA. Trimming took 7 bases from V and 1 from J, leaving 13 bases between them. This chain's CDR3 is CSGGSGVNTGELFF. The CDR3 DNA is TGCAGCGGTGGTAGCGGTGTGAACACCGGGGAGCTGTTTTTT.

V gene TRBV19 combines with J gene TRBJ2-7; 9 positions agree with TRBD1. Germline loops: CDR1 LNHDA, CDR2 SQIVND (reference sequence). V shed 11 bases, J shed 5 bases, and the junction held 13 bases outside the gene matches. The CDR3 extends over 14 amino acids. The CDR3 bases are TGTGCCTGCTCCGGGACAGGGCTCCCTCACGAGCAGTACTTC. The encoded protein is CACSGTGLPHEQYF.

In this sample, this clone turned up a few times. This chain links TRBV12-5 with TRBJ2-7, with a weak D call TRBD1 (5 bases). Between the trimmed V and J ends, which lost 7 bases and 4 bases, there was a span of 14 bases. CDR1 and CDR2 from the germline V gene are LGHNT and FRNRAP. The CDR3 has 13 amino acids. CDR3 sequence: CASALGQNYEQYF. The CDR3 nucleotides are TGTGCTAGTGCCCTGGGGCAGAATTACGAGCAGTACTTC.

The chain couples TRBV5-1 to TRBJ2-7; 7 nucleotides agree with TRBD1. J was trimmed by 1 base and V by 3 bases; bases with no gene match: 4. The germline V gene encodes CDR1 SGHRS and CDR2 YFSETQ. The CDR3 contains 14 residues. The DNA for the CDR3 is TGCGCCAGCAGCTCGGGGACAGTTTCCTACGAGCAGTACTTC. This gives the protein CASSSGTVSYEQYF.

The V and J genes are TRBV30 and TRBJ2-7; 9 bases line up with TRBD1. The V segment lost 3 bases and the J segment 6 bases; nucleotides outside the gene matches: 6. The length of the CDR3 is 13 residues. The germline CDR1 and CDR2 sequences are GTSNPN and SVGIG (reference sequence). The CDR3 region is CAWSKTGGREQYF. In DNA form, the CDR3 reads TGTGCCTGGAGCAAGACAGGGGGGCGCGAGCAGTACTTC.

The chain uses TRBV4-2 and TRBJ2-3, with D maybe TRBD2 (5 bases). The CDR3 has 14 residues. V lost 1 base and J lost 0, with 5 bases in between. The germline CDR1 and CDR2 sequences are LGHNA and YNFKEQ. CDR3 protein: CASSQGGSTDTQYF. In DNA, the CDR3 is TGTGCCAGCAGCCAAGGCGGGAGCACAGATACGCAGTATTTT.

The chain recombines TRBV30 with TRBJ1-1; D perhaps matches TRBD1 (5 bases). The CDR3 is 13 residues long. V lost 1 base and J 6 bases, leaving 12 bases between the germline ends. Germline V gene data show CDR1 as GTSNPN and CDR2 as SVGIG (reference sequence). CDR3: CAWSEQGIAEAFF. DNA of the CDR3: TGTGCCTGGAGTGAGCAGGGAATCGCTGAAGCTTTCTTT.

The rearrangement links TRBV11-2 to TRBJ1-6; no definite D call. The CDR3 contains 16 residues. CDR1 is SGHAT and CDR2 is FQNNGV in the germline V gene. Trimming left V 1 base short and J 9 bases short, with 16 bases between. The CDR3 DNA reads TGTGCCAGCAGCTTAGCCTCGGGAGCCGGCACTTCACCCCTCCACTTT. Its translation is CASSLASGAGTSPLHF.

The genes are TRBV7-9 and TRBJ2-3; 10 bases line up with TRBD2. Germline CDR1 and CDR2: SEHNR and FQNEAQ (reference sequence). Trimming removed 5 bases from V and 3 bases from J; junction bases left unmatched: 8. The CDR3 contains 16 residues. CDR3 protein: CASSPALAGVTDTQYF. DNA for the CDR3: TGTGCCAGCAGCCCGGCCCTAGCGGGGGTGACAGATACGCAGTATTTT.

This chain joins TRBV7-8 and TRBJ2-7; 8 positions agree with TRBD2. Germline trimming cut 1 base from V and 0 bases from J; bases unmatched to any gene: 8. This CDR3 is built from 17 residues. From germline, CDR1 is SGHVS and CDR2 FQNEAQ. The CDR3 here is CASSLGSLGGVSYEQYF. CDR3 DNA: TGTGCCAGCAGCTTAGGTTCCCTCGGGGGGGTCTCCTACGAGCAGTACTTC.

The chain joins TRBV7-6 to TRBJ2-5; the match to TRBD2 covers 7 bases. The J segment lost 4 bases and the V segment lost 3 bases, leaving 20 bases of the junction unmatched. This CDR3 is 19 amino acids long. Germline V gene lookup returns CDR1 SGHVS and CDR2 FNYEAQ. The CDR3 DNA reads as TGTGCCAGCAGCTTTAGGGGAGGGATCCTGGGGGGTGGTGGAGAGACCCAGTACTTC. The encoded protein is CASSFRGGILGGGGETQYF.

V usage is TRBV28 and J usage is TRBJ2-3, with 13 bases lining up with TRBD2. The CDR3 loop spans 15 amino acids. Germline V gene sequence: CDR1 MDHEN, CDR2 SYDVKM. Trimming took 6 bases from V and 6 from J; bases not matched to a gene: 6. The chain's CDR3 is CASSQGLAGWDTQYF. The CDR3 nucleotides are TGTGCCAGCAGCCAGGGACTAGCGGGGTGGGATACGCAGTATTTT.

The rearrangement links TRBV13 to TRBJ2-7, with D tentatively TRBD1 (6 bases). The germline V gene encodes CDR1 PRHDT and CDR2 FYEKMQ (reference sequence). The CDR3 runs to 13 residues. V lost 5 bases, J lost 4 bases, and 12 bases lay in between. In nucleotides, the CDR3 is TGTGCCAGCAGCCAGGGACAAGGATACGAGCAGTACTTC. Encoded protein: CASSQGQGYEQYF.

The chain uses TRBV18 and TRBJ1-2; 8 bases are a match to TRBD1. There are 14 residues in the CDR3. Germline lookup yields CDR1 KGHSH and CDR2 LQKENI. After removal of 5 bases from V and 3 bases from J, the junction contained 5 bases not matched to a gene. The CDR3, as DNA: TGTGCCAGCTCATCGACAGGGGATGACTATGGCTACACCTTC. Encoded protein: CASSSTGDDYGYTF.

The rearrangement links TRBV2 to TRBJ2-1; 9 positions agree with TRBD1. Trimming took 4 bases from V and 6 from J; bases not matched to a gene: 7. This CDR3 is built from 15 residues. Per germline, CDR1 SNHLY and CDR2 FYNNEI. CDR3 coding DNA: TGTGCCAGCAGTGTGGACAGGGGAGGCTTCAATGAGCAGTTCTTC. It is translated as CASSVDRGGFNEQFF.

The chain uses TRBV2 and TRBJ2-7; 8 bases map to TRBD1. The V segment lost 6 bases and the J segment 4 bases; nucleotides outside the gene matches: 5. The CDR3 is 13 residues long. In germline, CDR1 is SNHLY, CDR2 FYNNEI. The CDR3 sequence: CASRPRTGYEQYF. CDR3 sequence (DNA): TGTGCCAGCAGACCGAGGACAGGGTACGAGCAGTACTTC.

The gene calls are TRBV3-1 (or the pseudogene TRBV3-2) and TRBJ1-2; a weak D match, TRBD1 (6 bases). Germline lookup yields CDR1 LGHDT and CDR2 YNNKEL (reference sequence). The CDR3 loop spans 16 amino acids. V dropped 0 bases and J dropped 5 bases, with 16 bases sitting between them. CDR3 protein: CASSQDYQGMGYGYTF. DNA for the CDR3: TGTGCCAGCAGCCAAGATTACCAGGGGATGGGGTATGGCTACACCTTC.